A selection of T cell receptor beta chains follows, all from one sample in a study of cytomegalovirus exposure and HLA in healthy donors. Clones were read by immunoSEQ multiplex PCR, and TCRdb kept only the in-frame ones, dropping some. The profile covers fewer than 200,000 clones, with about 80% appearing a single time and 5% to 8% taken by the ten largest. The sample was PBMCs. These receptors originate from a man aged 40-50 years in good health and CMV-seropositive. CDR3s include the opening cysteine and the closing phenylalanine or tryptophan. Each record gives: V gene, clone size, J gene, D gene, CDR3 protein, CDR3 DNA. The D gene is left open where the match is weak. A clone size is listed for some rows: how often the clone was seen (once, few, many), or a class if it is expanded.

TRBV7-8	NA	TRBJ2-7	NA	CASGTGILYEQYF	TGTGCCAGCGGAACCGGGATCCTATACGAGCAGTACTTC
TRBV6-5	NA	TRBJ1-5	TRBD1	CASRTGDSNQPQHF	TGTGCCAGCAGAACAGGGGATAGCAATCAGCCCCAGCATTTT
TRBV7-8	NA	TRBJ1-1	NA	CASSSHRENTEAFF	TGTGCCAGCAGCTCTCACAGGGAGAACACTGAAGCTTTCTTT
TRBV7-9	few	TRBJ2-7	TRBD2	CASSLREGLEQYF	TGTGCCAGCAGCTTGCGGGAGGGCCTCGAGCAGTACTTC
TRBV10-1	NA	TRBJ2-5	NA	CASKSGGAWETQYF	TGCGCCTCCAAGTCTGGGGGCGCTTGGGAGACCCAGTACTTC
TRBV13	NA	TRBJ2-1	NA	CASQRTRRNEQFF	TGTGCCAGTCAAAGGACACGGCGAAATGAGCAGTTCTTC
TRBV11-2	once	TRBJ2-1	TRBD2	CASSPPLAAAYNEQFF	TGTGCCAGCAGCCCGCCCCTAGCGGCGGCTTACAATGAGCAGTTCTTC
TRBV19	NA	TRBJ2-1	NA	CASSAGTYSYNEQFF	TGTGCCAGTAGTGCCGGGACTTACTCCTACAATGAGCAGTTCTTC
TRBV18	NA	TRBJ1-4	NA	CASSRGTGDEKLFF	TGTGCCAGCTCACGGGGGACGGGAGACGAAAAACTGTTTTTT
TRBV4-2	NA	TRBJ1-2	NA	CASSQDWEDRRYGYTF	TGTGCCAGCAGCCAAGATTGGGAGGACCGTCGCTATGGCTACACCTTC
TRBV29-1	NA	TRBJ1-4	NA	CSVMTDSYEKLFF	TGCAGCGTGATGACAGATTCCTATGAAAAACTGTTTTTT
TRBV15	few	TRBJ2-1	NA	CATSRLNEQFF	TGTGCCACCAGCAGGTTAAATGAGCAGTTCTTC
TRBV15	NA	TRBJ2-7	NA	CATRGGFGYEQYF	TGTGCCACCCGGGGAGGTTTTGGCTACGAGCAGTACTTC
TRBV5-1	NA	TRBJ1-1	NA	CASSLVMGGAHTEAFF	TGCGCCAGCAGCCTTGTTATGGGAGGGGCGCACACTGAAGCTTTCTTT
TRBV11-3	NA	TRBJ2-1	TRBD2	CASSFRLAGGTNNEQFF	TGTGCCAGCAGCTTCAGACTAGCGGGAGGCACAAACAATGAGCAGTTCTTC
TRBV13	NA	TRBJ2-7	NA	CASSPVGGSGSYEQYF	TGTGCCAGCAGCCCCGTCGGGGGTAGCGGCTCCTACGAGCAGTACTTC
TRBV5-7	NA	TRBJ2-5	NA	CASSPPPGRGEETQYF	TGTGCCAGCAGCCCTCCGCCTGGGAGGGGGGAGGAGACCCAGTACTTC
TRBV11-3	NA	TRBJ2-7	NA	CASSLEVSEQYF	TGTGCCAGCAGCTTAGAGGTCAGCGAGCAGTACTTC
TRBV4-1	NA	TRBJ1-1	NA	CASSQAGRKNTEAFF	TGCGCCAGCAGCCAGGCGGGACGGAAGAACACTGAAGCTTTCTTT
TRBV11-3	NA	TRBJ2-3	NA	CASSLIPLADYTDTQYF	TGTGCCAGCAGCTTAATTCCGTTGGCAGACTACACAGATACGCAGTATTTT
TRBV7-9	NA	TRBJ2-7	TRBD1	CASSSQDRDGYEQYF	TGTGCCAGCAGCTCGCAAGACAGGGATGGCTACGAGCAGTACTTC
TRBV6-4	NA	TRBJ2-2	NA	CASSEGLHTGELFF	TGTGCCAGCAGTGAGGGACTCCATACCGGGGAGCTGTTTTTT
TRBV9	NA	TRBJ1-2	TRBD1	CASSVEQGFRGYTF	TGTGCCAGCAGCGTCGAACAGGGGTTCCGGGGCTACACCTTC
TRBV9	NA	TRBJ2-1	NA	CASSEGVGRDEQFF	TGTGCCAGCAGCGAGGGGGTGGGGCGGGATGAGCAGTTCTTC
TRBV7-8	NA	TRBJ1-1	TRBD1	CASSLVGTGGTEAFF	TGTGCCAGCAGCTTAGTAGGGACAGGGGGAACTGAAGCTTTCTTT
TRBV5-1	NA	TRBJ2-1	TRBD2	CASSVGSGSSDNEQFF	TGCGCCAGCAGCGTGGGCAGCGGGAGCTCAGACAATGAGCAGTTCTTC
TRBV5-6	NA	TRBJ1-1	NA	CASSLGGRGTEAFF	TGTGCCAGCAGCCTGGGCGGTCGCGGCACTGAAGCTTTCTTT
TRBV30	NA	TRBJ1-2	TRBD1	CAWRGTGGIYGYTF	TGTGCCTGGAGAGGGACAGGGGGTATCTATGGCTACACCTTC
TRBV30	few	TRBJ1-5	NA	CAWSGGYDQPQHF	TGTGCCTGGAGTGGGGGCTACGATCAGCCCCAGCATTTT
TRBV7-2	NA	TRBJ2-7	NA	CASSSPGQGGFREQYF	TGTGCCAGCAGCTCCCCAGGACAGGGAGGGTTTCGCGAGCAGTACTTC
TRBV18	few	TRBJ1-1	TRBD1	CASVRTGNTEAFF	TGTGCCAGCGTGCGGACAGGGAACACTGAAGCTTTCTTT
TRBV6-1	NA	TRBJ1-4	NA	CASSDLRGGTEKLFF	TGTGCCAGCAGTGACCTGCGTGGGGGGACGGAAAAACTGTTTTTT
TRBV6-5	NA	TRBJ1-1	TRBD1	CASSRFGQGDAFF	TGTGCCAGCAGCCGCTTCGGACAGGGTGATGCTTTCTTT
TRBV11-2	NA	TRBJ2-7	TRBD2	CASSPRRGGIGEQYF	TGTGCCAGCAGCCCCCGTCGGGGGGGGATCGGCGAGCAGTACTTC
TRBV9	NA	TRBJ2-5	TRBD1	CASSRSGTGETQYF	TGTGCCAGCAGCAGATCCGGGACAGGAGAGACCCAGTACTTC
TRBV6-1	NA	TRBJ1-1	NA	CASSGRRTVLNTEAFF	TGTGCCAGCAGTGGACGTAGGACAGTACTGAACACTGAAGCTTTCTTT
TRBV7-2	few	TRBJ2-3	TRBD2	CASSLAGGPTDTQYF	TGTGCCAGCAGCTTAGCGGGAGGGCCGACAGATACGCAGTATTTT
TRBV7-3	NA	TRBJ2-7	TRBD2	CASNTGLAGDEQYF	TGTGCCAGCAACACCGGACTAGCGGGAGACGAGCAGTACTTC
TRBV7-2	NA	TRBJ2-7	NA	CASSLGAFPYEQYF	TGTGCCAGCAGTTTAGGGGCCTTCCCCTACGAGCAGTACTTC
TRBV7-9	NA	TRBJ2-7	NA	CASKGLDYEQYF	TGTGCCAGCAAGGGACTTGACTACGAGCAGTACTTC
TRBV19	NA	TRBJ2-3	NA	CASSTSSTDTQYF	TGTGCCAGTAGTACCTCGAGCACAGATACGCAGTATTTT
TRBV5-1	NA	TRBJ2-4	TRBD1	CASSLWTTGENIQYF	TGCGCCAGCAGCCTCTGGACGACAGGGGAGAACATTCAGTACTTC
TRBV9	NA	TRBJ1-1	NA	CASSVDGSWNTEAFF	TGTGCCAGCAGCGTAGATGGCAGTTGGAACACTGAAGCTTTCTTT
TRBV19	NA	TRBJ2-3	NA	CASSREGERGTDTQYF	TGTGCCAGCAGCCGCGAGGGGGAGAGGGGCACAGATACGCAGTATTTT
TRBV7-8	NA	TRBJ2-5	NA	CASSFSGEETQYF	TGTGCCAGCAGCTTTAGCGGCGAAGAGACCCAGTACTTC
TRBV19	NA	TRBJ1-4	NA	CTTEDTNEKLFF	TGTACCACCGAGGATACTAATGAAAAACTGTTTTTT
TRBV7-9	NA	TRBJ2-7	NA	CASSLEGVEQYF	TGTGCCAGCAGCTTAGAGGGAGTCGAGCAGTACTTC